This T cell receptor (beta chain) was obtained from a study of shared clonotypes between healthy human individuals. V was shortened by 2 bases and J by 2 bases, with 13 bases between the two germline ends. The CDR3 consists of 15 residues. Germline values: CDR1 MDHEN, CDR2 SYDVKM. TCRdb's table, derived via immunoSEQ multiplex PCR, lists solely in-frame clones and lacks some. The repertoire holds around 2.5 million clones, with approximately 94% as singletons. This sequence joins TRBV28 and TRBJ2-7; D is perhaps TRBD1 (5 bases). The sequence came from a man aged 18-30 years in good health. Some clones in this sample may be carry-over from other donors' samples. The sample consisted of naive CD4+ T cells from PBMCs. The subset is: CD45RA+ positively selected. CDR3 coding DNA: TGTGCCAGCAGTTTAGGGGCAACCCTCCCCTACGAGCAGTACTTC. It codes for CASSLGATLPYEQYF.